The 12 T cell receptor beta chains below all came from one sample that was sequenced in a study of blood T cells in healthy people across ages. Together with a sample-barcoded 5' primer, a J-beta primer mix was included in a second PCR lasting about 7 to 11 cycles. Each CDR3 protein gets one entry after TCRdb re-called the 5' RACE reads with MiXCR. The profile shows 350,000 to 450,000 distinct CDR3 sequences, roughly half of them singletons. Material for sequencing was blood. These receptors originate from a man aged 55 to 70 in good health.

This rearrangement joins TRBV7-4 to TRBJ2-7; weak D call: TRBD1 (5 bases). Trimming took 5 bases from V and 0 from J, leaving 11 bases between them. Germline V gene data show CDR1 as SGHVT and CDR2 as SQSDAQ. The CDR3 runs 14 residues. CDR3: CASSVGHVSYEQYF. The CDR3 DNA sequence: TGTGCCAGCAGCGTAGGACACGTCTCCTACGAGCAGTACTTC.

This chain links TRBV2 with TRBJ1-6; no reliable D call. This CDR3 has 13 amino acids. V shed 6 bases and J shed 6 bases, with 9 bases lying between them. CDR1 and CDR2 from the germline V gene are SNHLY and FYNNEI. CDR3 residues: CASSPNINSPLHF. In DNA form, the CDR3 reads TGTGCCAGCAGCCCCAACATTAATTCACCCCTCCACTTT.

This chain uses TRBV4-2 with TRBJ1-1; 8 positions match TRBD1. With V trimmed by 2 bases and J by 6 bases, 11 bases remained unmatched. This CDR3 is 16 amino acids long. Germline values: CDR1 LGHNA, CDR2 YNFKEQ. The CDR3 nucleotides are TGTGCCAGCAGCCAAATTCCAGGGGGCAAACGGCCTGAAGCTTTCTTT. Residues: CASSQIPGGKRPEAFF.

The chain employs TRBV7-9 and TRBJ2-3; possibly TRBD2 for D (6 bases). The germline CDR1 and CDR2 sequences are SEHNR and FQNEAQ (reference sequence). CDR3 length: 17 amino acids. V was shortened by 1 base and J by 3 bases, with 17 bases between the two germline ends. The CDR3 sequence: CASSLGAGLRVTDTQYF. Written as DNA, the CDR3 is TGTGCCAGCAGCTTAGGCGCGGGGCTGAGGGTTACAGATACGCAGTATTTT.

With respect to this clonotype: The junction does not match germline at one end; this may be a read error. The chain employs TRBV29-1 and TRBJ2-1, with TRBD2 matching 8 bases. Germline-derived CDR1 and CDR2 are SQVTM and ANQGSEA. The CDR3 is 16 amino acids. This CDR3 reads CSVAWRPAGVYNERYF. DNA of the CDR3: TGCAGCGTTGCATGGAGACCAGCGGGAGTCTACAATGAGCGGTACTTC.

This chain links TRBV9 with TRBJ2-7; 11 bases are a match to TRBD1. The germline gives CDR1 SGDLS, CDR2 YYNGEE. The CDR3 is 15 amino acids. V shed 4 bases and J 3 bases; nucleotides not matched to a gene: 6. CDR3 sequence: CASSPGTGGGYEQYF. DNA for the CDR3: TGTGCCAGCAGCCCTGGGACAGGGGGGGGCTACGAGCAGTACTTC.

This clonotype has a single count. Since a much larger clone is just one base distant, this may be a read error. V and J are TRBV12-3 or TRBV12-4 and TRBJ2-7; D remains ambiguous. The CDR3 has 13 amino acids. In nucleotides, the CDR3 is TGTGCCCGCAGTTTAGACGAAAAATACGAGCAGTACTTC. This gives the protein CARSLDEKYEQYF.

V is TRBV12-3 or TRBV12-4 and J is TRBJ2-4; D perhaps matches TRBD1 (6 bases). V gave up 2 bases and J gave up 3 bases, with 11 bases separating them. This CDR3 has 15 residues. The chain's CDR3 is CASSLWGPGKNIQYF. CDR3 coding DNA: TGTGCCAGCAGTTTATGGGGGCCGGGCAAAAACATTCAGTACTTC.

The chain links TRBV29-1 to TRBJ2-3, with a tentative D call TRBD2 (5 bases). CDR3 size: 14 residues. Per the germline V gene, CDR1 is SQVTM and CDR2 is ANQGSEA. Trimming took 7 bases from V and 4 from J, leaving 18 bases between them. CDR3 DNA: TGCAGCGCTGGATCAAGCGGAAGGGCAGATACGCAGTATTTT. This encodes CSAGSSGRADTQYF.

The rearrangement links TRBV6-1 to TRBJ2-3, with 9 bases matching TRBD2. This CDR3 has 14 amino acids. Germline V CDR1 and CDR2: MNHNS, SASEGT. The V and J ends lost 11 bases and 5 bases, in that order; junction bases with no gene match: 11. The CDR3 DNA follows: TGTGCCTGCCGAGCGGGGGGTGGCTTAGATACGCAGTATTTT. Its protein product is CACRAGGGLDTQYF.

The chain recombines TRBV6-1 with TRBJ2-7; a weak D match, TRBD1 (5 bases). The V and J ends lost 5 bases and 0 bases respectively, with 14 bases between them. CDR3 length: 15 residues. CDR1 and CDR2 from the germline V gene are MNHNS and SASEGT. The CDR3 region is CASSPIKGSSYEQYF. CDR3 coding DNA: TGTGCCAGCAGTCCCATCAAGGGGTCCTCCTACGAGCAGTACTTC.

This clonotype has more than one count but fewer than ten. The CDR3 protein is CASSPQGGSYEQYF. CDR3 in DNA: TGTGCCAGCAGCCCTCAGGGGGGTTCCTACGAGCAGTACTTC. The chain employs TRBV7-3 and TRBJ2-7, with D perhaps matching TRBD1 (7 bases). CDR1 and CDR2 (germline): SGHTA, FQGTGA. Trimming took off 5 bases at V and 1 base at J, with 12 bases between the two ends. The CDR3 length is 14 residues. The whole variable domain, filled in from reference TRBV7-3 and TRBJ2-7, reads GAGVSQTPSNKVTEKGKYVELRCDPISGHTALYWYRQSLGQGPEFLIYFQGTGAADDSGLPNDRFFAVRPEGSVSTLKIQRTERGDSAVYLCASSPQGGSYEQYFGPGTRLTVT.